This T cell receptor (beta chain) was recovered during a study of blood T cell repertoires in COVID-19. Background on the study: T cells, B-cell-depleted T cells, or PBMCs supplied cDNA or gDNA.

Assignments of participants to cohorts depended upon their own reported clinical history. Only a few counts were recorded for this clone. V was cut by 5 bases and J by 6 bases, with 17 bases left in between. Germline V gene lookup returns CDR1 MDHEN and CDR2 SYDVKM. CDR3 length: 15 amino acids. Original methodology: Amplification of reference gene primers provided the estimated nucleated cell counts. Measured with immunoSEQ multiplex PCR; TCRdb has only the in-frame clones, and not every one. D and trimming come from the DNA, and the V and J calls and clone size come from that table. The top ten clones hold around 3.7% of a sample with about 200,000 clones, roughly 90% of them seen once.

Sequenced: PBMCs or T cells enriched from blood (not recorded which). The TCR was taken from a woman in her thirties with acute COVID-19. V gene TRBV28 combines with J gene TRBJ1-5; a possible D gene is TRBD1 (5 bases). The CDR3 protein is CASSLLGPSSQPQHF. CDR3 in DNA: TGTGCCAGCAGTCTGCTGGGGCCCTCGAGTCAGCCCCAGCATTTT.